This TCR beta chain derives from a study of control samples from healthy donors and cancer patients. Produced via immunoSEQ multiplex PCR; TCRdb's table is partial and in-frame only. The data contain 150,000 to 200,000 clones, around 87% of them singletons. Trimming removed 4 bases at V and 5 bases at J, with 11 bases between. The V gene's germline CDR1 is LNHDA and CDR2 SQIVND (reference sequence). CDR3 length: 13 residues. V is TRBV19 and J is TRBJ1-2, with a possible D match to TRBD1 (5 bases). The clonotype comes from a woman aged 50 to 60 in good health. The specimen sequenced was blood. Written as DNA, the CDR3 is TGTGCCAGTAGTAGAGCAGGGCAATATGGCTACACCTTC. This gives the protein CASSRAGQYGYTF.